These 2 T cell receptor beta chains share one sample of origin, sequenced in a study of T-cell reconstitution after alpha-beta-depleted transplantation in children (dated by TCRdb to the mid-2010s). Library preparation used PCR. TCRdb shows the sequencer as Illumina HiSeq 2500. TCR libraries were prepared with molecular barcoding, using unique molecular identifiers to normalize TCRbeta repertoire quantification. The raw public data were reprocessed by TCRdb itself: fastp quality trimming at Q25, MiXCR clonotype calling, in-frame beta chains only. Entries that share a CDR3 protein sequence are merged under the most common genes and DNA. The sample profile shows almost 500,000 distinct CDR3 sequences; around 13% of them were found once. The leading ten clones occupy about 5.6% of the sample. Sequencing used PBMCs from the stem cell graft donor, obtained from the stem cell graft. The receptors here all came from a human donor who donated a stem cell graft to a child with combined immunodeficiency.

This clonotype was detected a few times. The V and J genes are TRBV7-9 and TRBJ1-2; D possibly corresponds to TRBD1 (5 bases). Deletions cut 4 bases from V and 3 bases from J, with 15 bases between. CDR3 length: 15 amino acids. Germline lookup yields CDR1 SEHNR and CDR2 FQNEAQ (reference sequence). CDR3 region: CASSSTRDGDYGYTF. The CDR3, as DNA: TGTGCCAGCAGCTCCACCCGGGACGGGGACTATGGCTACACCTTC.

This chain links TRBV19 with TRBJ2-1; D call uncertain. Germline CDR1 and CDR2: LNHDA and SQIVND (reference sequence). V was trimmed by 3 bases and J by 5 bases, leaving 8 bases between them. The CDR3 spans 13 residues. The CDR3 here is CASSIYYNNEQFF. The CDR3 region has the DNA TGTGCCAGTAGTATTTACTACAACAATGAGCAGTTCTTC.